This T cell receptor (beta chain) was documented in a study of blood T cell repertoires in COVID-19. Only in-frame clones appear in the TCRdb table, and some are missing; sequencing was by immunoSEQ multiplex PCR. The sample carries 300,000 to 400,000 clones, around 85% recorded once. The CDR3 extends over 14 amino acids. Germline CDR1 is SNHLY and CDR2 is FYNNEI. V dropped 6 bases and J dropped 6 bases, with 16 bases sitting between them. Sequenced material: PBMCs or T cells enriched from blood (not recorded which). This TCR derives from a middle-aged woman with acute COVID-19. This chain links TRBV2 with TRBJ2-3, with D tentatively TRBD2 (5 bases). In DNA, the CDR3 is TGTGCCAGCAGACAACTAGAGGCCGGGGATACGCAGTATTTT. Translating gives CASRQLEAGDTQYF.